Reported below is one TCR beta chain. No antigen is known for it. The data derive from a study of shared clonotypes between healthy human individuals. Looking at the study overall: For every donor, three CD4 naive, three CD4 memory, two CD8 naive and one CD8 memory plates were used.

Deletions cut 2 bases from V and 2 bases from J, with 4 bases between. Germline loops: CDR1 MNHEY, CDR2 SMNVEV (reference sequence). The CDR3 runs 13 residues. Findings of the study overall: Limitation of the genetic and exposure-history diversity represented came from the few donors.

Several immunoSEQ plates held equal portions of the genomic DNA taken from each subset. Method: immunoSEQ multiplex PCR; TCRdb's copy keeps in-frame clones and lacks some. Of about 680,000 clones in the sample, roughly 72% were seen once. The V and J genes are TRBV27 and TRBJ2-4; D is unclear. The sample taken for sequencing was memory CD4+ T cells sorted from blood. Subset defined: CD45RA-negative fraction. This receptor was obtained from a woman aged 30 to 39 in good health. CDR3 protein: CASSLKSKNIQYF. CDR3 in DNA: TGTGCCAGCAGTTTAAAGTCCAAAAACATTCAGTACTTC.